This T cell receptor beta chain appears in the sequencing data of a study of T cell responses to AZD1222 COVID-19 vaccine. Study-wide points: It should be noted that donors were predominantly white British and more often female, and clonal diversity was possibly underestimated. All repertoire sampling was performed exclusively after the peak T cell response.

Pooling covered second doses at about 4 or about 12 weeks. Regarding this clone: Its antigen is still unknown.

From germline, CDR1 is LGHNT and CDR2 FRNRAP. V was shortened by 5 bases and J by 3 bases, with 9 bases between the two germline ends. The CDR3 spans 13 residues. TCRdb's copy holds only in-frame clones and misses some; the assay was immunoSEQ multiplex PCR. The top ten clones hold less than 0.65% of a sample with hundreds of thousands of clones, roughly 93% of them seen once. The clonotype was recovered from an adult who received the AZD1222 COVID-19 vaccine. The source material was peripheral blood, sampled 28 days after the second AZD1222 dose. This rearrangement joins TRBV12-5 to TRBJ2-3; D might be TRBD2 (5 bases). CDR3 loop: CASGTRLTDTQYF. In DNA form, the CDR3 reads TGTGCTAGTGGTACTAGGTTAACAGATACGCAGTATTTT.